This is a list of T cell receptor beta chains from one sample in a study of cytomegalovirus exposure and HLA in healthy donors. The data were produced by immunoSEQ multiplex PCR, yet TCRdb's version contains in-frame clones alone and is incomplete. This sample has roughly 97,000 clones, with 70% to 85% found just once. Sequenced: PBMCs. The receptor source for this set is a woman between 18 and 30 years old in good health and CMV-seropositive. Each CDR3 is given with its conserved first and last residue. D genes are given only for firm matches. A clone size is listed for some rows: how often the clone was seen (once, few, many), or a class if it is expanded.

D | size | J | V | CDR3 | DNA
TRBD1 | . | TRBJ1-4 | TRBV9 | CASSVGTGTEGGKLFF | TGTGCCAGCAGCGTAGGAACCGGGACAGAAGGTGGGAAACTGTTTTTT
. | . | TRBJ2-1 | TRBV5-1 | CASSTEGGEQFF | TGCGCCAGCAGCACGGAAGGGGGAGAGCAGTTCTTC
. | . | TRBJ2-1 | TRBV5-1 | CASSPPGRSAYNEQFF | TGCGCCAGCAGCCCCCCCGGTAGGAGTGCCTACAATGAGCAGTTCTTC
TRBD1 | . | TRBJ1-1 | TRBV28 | CASSPADRVLSGDEAFF | TGTGCCAGCAGTCCAGCGGACAGGGTCCTATCCGGAGATGAAGCTTTCTTT
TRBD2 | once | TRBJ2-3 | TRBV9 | CASSVVVAGGPDTQYF | TGTGCCAGCAGCGTAGTAGTGGCGGGAGGGCCTGATACGCAGTATTTT
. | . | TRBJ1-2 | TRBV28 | CASSLLQGLKGYGYTF | TGTGCCAGCAGTTTATTACAGGGATTAAAGGGCTATGGCTACACCTTC
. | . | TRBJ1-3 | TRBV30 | CAWTYGGNTIYF | TGTGCCTGGACGTACGGTGGAAACACCATATATTTT
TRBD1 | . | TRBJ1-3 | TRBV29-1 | CSARGTVGNTIYF | TGCAGCGCCAGGGGGACGGTTGGAAACACCATATATTTT
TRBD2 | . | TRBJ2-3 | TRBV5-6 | CASSSGLAGIIGTDTQYF | TGTGCCAGCAGCTCGGGACTAGCGGGCATTATTGGCACAGATACGCAGTATTTT
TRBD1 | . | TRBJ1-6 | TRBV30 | CAWSASQGGNSPLHF | TGTGCCTGGAGTGCAAGCCAGGGGGGTAATTCACCCCTCCACTTT
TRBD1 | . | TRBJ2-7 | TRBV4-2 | CASSQDSSGQGIYEQYF | TGTGCCAGCAGCCAAGATAGTTCGGGACAGGGGATATACGAGCAGTACTTC
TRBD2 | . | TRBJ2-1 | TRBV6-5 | CASSYGGSGSDEQFF | TGTGCCAGCAGTTACGGGGGTAGCGGGAGTGATGAGCAGTTCTTC
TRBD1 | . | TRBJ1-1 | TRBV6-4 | CASSDQGQGARAFF | TGTGCCAGCAGTGACCAAGGGCAGGGGGCTCGGGCTTTCTTT
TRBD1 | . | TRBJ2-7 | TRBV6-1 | CASSEGPGTVYEQYF | TGTGCCAGCAGTGAGGGCCCCGGGACAGTCTACGAGCAGTACTTC
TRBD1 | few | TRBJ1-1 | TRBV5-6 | CASSPGTGWEAFF | TGTGCCAGCAGCCCAGGGACAGGATGGGAAGCTTTCTTT
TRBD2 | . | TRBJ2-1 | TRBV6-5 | CASSRSGRLYEQFF | TGTGCCAGCAGCCGTAGCGGGAGACTATATGAGCAGTTCTTC
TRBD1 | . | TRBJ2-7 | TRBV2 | CASSGVGVGRGPYEQYF | TGTGCCAGCAGTGGGGTTGGTGTTGGCAGGGGGCCCTACGAGCAGTACTTC
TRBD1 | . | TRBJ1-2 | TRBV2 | CASIPGQGMYGYTF | TGTGCCAGCATTCCGGGACAGGGGATGTATGGCTACACCTTC
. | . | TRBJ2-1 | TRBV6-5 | CASKRAGNSLNEQFF | TGTGCCAGCAAGAGGGCGGGAAATTCCCTCAATGAGCAGTTCTTC
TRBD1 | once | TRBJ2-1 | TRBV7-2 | CASSFADRVYNEQFF | TGTGCCAGCAGCTTCGCCGACAGGGTCTACAATGAGCAGTTCTTC
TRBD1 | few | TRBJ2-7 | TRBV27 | CASGLGTAYEQYF | TGTGCCAGCGGCCTCGGGACAGCTTACGAGCAGTACTTC
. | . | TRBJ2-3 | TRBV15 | CATSRDLRGKSTDTQYF | TGTGCCACCAGCAGGGATCTACGGGGGAAAAGCACAGATACGCAGTATTTT
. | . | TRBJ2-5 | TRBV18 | CASSPPSRTEQETQYF | TGTGCCAGCTCACCACCTAGCAGGACAGAACAAGAGACCCAGTACTTC
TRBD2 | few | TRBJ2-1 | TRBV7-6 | CASSPGTSVYNEQFF | TGTGCCAGCAGCCCGGGGACTAGCGTATATAATGAGCAGTTCTTC
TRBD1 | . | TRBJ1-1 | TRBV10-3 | CAISEYQGVMNTEAFF | TGTGCCATCAGTGAGTATCAGGGGGTCATGAACACTGAAGCTTTCTTT
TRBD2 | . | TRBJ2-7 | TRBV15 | CATSRESTSGRTGEQYF | TGTGCCACCAGCAGAGAATCCACTAGCGGGAGAACTGGCGAGCAGTACTTC
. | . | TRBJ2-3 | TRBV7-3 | CASSFRGTDTQYF | TGTGCCAGCAGCTTCCGCGGCACAGATACGCAGTATTTT
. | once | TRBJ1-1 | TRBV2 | CASSMDSALNTEAFF | TGTGCCAGCAGTATGGACAGCGCATTGAACACTGAAGCTTTCTTT
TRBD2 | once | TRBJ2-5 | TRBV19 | CASSILAAETQYF | TGTGCCAGTAGTATACTAGCGGCAGAGACCCAGTACTTC
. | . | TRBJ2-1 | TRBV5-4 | CASSRRSSGVAYNEQFF | TGTGCCAGCAGCCGTAGGAGTAGCGGCGTGGCCTACAATGAGCAGTTCTTC
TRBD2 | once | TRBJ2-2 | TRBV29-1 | CSVDSGAPNTGELFF | TGCAGCGTTGATAGCGGGGCCCCGAACACCGGGGAGCTGTTTTTT
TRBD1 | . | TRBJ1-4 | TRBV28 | CASSRGQGAWKLFF | TGTGCCAGCAGTAGGGGACAGGGGGCTTGGAAACTGTTTTTT
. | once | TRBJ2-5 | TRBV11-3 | CASSPGDQETQYF | TGTGCCAGCAGCCCAGGGGACCAAGAGACCCAGTACTTC
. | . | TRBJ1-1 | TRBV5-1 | CASSPLRGGETEAFF | TGCGCCAGCAGCCCCCTCCGAGGGGGAGAAACTGAAGCTTTCTTT
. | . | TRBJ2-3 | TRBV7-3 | CASSFLGADTQYF | TGTGCCAGCAGCTTCCTAGGTGCAGATACGCAGTATTTT
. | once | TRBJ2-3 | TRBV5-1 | CASSLGAPDTQYF | TGCGCCAGCAGCTTGGGGGCTCCGGATACGCAGTATTTT
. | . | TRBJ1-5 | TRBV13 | CASSRGGNQPQHF | TGTGCCAGCAGCCGCGGCGGGAATCAGCCCCAGCATTTT
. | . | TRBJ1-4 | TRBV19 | CASNRDTANEKLFF | TGTGCCAGTAACCGGGACACCGCTAATGAAAAACTGTTTTTT
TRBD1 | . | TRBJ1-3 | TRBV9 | CASSVQGASGNTIYF | TGTGCCAGCAGCGTGCAGGGGGCTTCTGGAAACACCATATATTTT
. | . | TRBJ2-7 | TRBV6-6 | CASRAGTQSSYEQYF | TGTGCCAGCAGAGCCGGGACTCAGAGCTCCTACGAGCAGTACTTC
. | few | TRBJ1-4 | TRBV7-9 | CASSLAKGPNEKLFF | TGTGCCAGCAGCTTAGCGAAGGGGCCTAATGAAAAACTGTTTTTT
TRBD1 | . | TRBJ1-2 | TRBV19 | CASTRDRVGGYTF | TGTGCCAGTACCCGGGACAGGGTTGGTGGCTACACCTTC
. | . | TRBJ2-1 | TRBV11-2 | CASSPLSGYNEQFF | TGTGCCAGCAGCCCCTTGTCGGGCTACAATGAGCAGTTCTTC
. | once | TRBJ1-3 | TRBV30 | CVSLSGNTIYF | TGTGTGAGTCTCTCTGGAAACACCATATATTTT
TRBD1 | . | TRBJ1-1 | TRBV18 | CASSPLGQTLTEAFF | TGTGCCAGCTCACCACTGGGACAGACTCTCACTGAAGCTTTCTTT
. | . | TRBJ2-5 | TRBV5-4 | CASSLVERGQETQYF | TGTGCCAGCAGCTTGGTGGAGCGAGGCCAAGAGACCCAGTACTTC